This T cell receptor beta chain was obtained from a study of cytomegalovirus exposure and HLA in healthy donors. 13 Jbeta primers and 60 Vbeta primers were used for the PCR. As handled by the study authors: The authors later counted 70 million to 80 million unique TCR beta chains, some 12 million of them shared. The method was immunoSEQ multiplex PCR; TCRdb's version includes in-frame clones alone and lacks a portion of them. V, J and clone size are taken as reported in that table, and D and trimming were inferred from the DNA itself. The sample consists of about 120,000 clones, 77% of them appearing once. The V gene end was trimmed by 3 bases and the J gene end by 8 bases; junction bases not matched to a gene: 5. Germline CDR1 and CDR2: SGHVS and FNYEAQ. The CDR3 covers 14 residues.

The chain joins TRBV7-6 to TRBJ2-1; 9 positions match TRBD1. The clonotype originates from a man younger than 35 in good health and CMV-seropositive. Sequenced input: PBMCs. The CDR3 nucleotides are TGTGCCAGCAGCTTCCGGGACAGGGTCTATGAGCAGTTCTTC. Protein: CASSFRDRVYEQFF.